The subject of this entry is one T cell receptor (beta chain). The authors' processing: Counts of nucleated cells, estimated from reference gene primer amplification, were obtained. Clones were sequenced by immunoSEQ multiplex PCR, and TCRdb holds only the in-frame ones, with some missing. V and J calls and clone size come straight from that table; D and trimming were deduced from the DNA. Seen here are around 150,000 clones, about 80% observed once, and the top ten hold about a fifth. The CDR3 covers 15 residues. The V gene's germline CDR1 is LNHDA and CDR2 SQIVND (reference sequence). Trimming at V came to 5 bases and at J to 9 bases, leaving 8 bases not matched to a gene. The data belong to a study of blood T cell repertoires in COVID-19.

V usage is TRBV19 and J usage is TRBJ2-1; 12 bases match TRBD2. Material for sequencing was peripheral blood. The TCR was taken from a woman aged 80 or over with acute or convalescent COVID-19. CDR3: CASSPLAGGSVEQFF. The CDR3 DNA reads as TGTGCCAGTAGTCCACTAGCGGGAGGCTCCGTTGAGCAGTTCTTC.